These 32 T cell receptor beta chains were all obtained from the same sample, sequenced in a study of blood T cell repertoires in COVID-19 (dated by TCRdb to the early 2020s). The library was generated by the immunoSEQ multiplex PCR assay. TCRdb stores this immuneACCESS table with in-frame sequences only. Part of the clones is absent; in the studies checked, under half of the shortfall reflects unresolved V genes, and no reason is known for the rest. In this sample the table shows 150,000 to 200,000 clones, 65% to 85% of which occur a single time. Approximately 13% of the sample comes from the top ten. Sequenced input: PBMCs or T cells enriched from blood (not recorded which). These receptors all stem from a woman aged 60-70 years who had recovered from COVID-19.

CDR3: CSVDIQVDNEQFF. The CDR3 region has the DNA TGCAGCGTTGACATACAGGTCGACAATGAGCAGTTCTTC. V is TRBV29-1 and J is TRBJ2-1, with a tentative D call TRBD1 (5 bases). The CDR3 covers 13 residues. Trimming removed 3 bases from V and 5 bases from J, with 11 bases in between. The germline V gene encodes CDR1 SQVTM and CDR2 ANQGSEA.

The rearrangement joins TRBV28 to TRBJ2-7, with 11 bases that match TRBD2. This CDR3 is 14 amino acids long. The junction had 4 bases not matched to a gene; V was cut back by 7 bases and J by 2 bases. Germline assignment: CDR1 MDHEN and CDR2 SYDVKM. CDR3 nucleotide sequence: TGTGCCAGCACCAATAGCGGGAGGGCCTACGAGCAGTACTTC. Translated, it gives CASTNSGRAYEQYF.

The V call is TRBV12-3 or TRBV12-4, the J call TRBJ1-2; D is undetermined. The CDR3 contains 13 residues. V dropped 4 bases and J dropped 8 bases, with 14 bases sitting between them. The CDR3 DNA follows: TGTGCCAGCAGTTCTGGGAGCAGTGGGGGCTACACCTTC. It yields the protein CASSSGSSGGYTF.

V is TRBV21-1 and J is TRBJ2-6; whether TRBD2, the table's D call, matches the DNA was not checked. TRBV21-1 is reported as a pseudogene. The CDR3 contains 17 residues. The CDR3 reads CASSPKAREPGANVLTF. CDR3 nucleotides: TGTGCCAGCAGCCCTAAGGCGAGGGAGCCTGGGGCCAACGTCCTGACTTTC.

This chain links TRBV30 with TRBJ2-5; 12 nucleotides align to TRBD2. The CDR3 is 15 residues long. Germline V gene data show CDR1 as GTSNPN and CDR2 as SVGIG (reference sequence). V lost 5 bases and J lost 0; bases outside the gene matches: 4. This chain's CDR3 is CAWATSGSYQETQYF. The DNA for the CDR3 is TGTGCCTGGGCGACTAGCGGGAGCTACCAAGAGACCCAGTACTTC. Using reference TRBV30 and TRBJ2-5 for the parts outside the CDR3, the full variable domain is SQTIHQWPATLVQPVGSPLSLECTVEGTSNPNLYWYRQAAGRGLQLLFYSVGIGQISSEVPQNLSASRPQDRQFILSSKKLLLSDSGFYLCAWATSGSYQETQYFGPGTRLLVL.

This chain joins TRBV15 and TRBJ2-7, with D tentatively TRBD2 (5 bases). The germline CDR1 and CDR2 sequences are LNHNV and YYDKDF (reference sequence). The V end lost 3 bases, the J end lost 1 base, and 7 bases lay between the germline ends. This CDR3 is built from 13 residues. The CDR3 bases are TGTGCCACCAGCAGGGAGGATTCCTACGAGCAGTACTTC. Translation gives CATSREDSYEQYF.

The rearrangement joins TRBV9 to TRBJ2-4; possible D gene TRBD2, 5 bases. The CDR3 length is 13 residues. The V end was cut by 4 bases, the J end by 3 bases, with 8 bases between. From germline, CDR1 is SGDLS and CDR2 YYNGEE. The CDR3, as DNA: TGTGCCAGCAGCCCGAGGGACAAAAACATTCAGTACTTC. This translates into CASSPRDKNIQYF.

The chain's CDR3 is CASSPSDRGQETQYF. CDR3 nucleotide sequence: TGCGCCAGCAGCCCGAGCGACAGGGGGCAAGAGACCCAGTACTTC. This chain uses TRBV4-1 with TRBJ2-5, with TRBD1 matching 9 bases. Germline trimming cut 4 bases from V and 2 bases from J; bases unmatched to any gene: 5. Per the germline V gene, CDR1 is MGHRA and CDR2 is YSYEKL. This CDR3 region has 15 residues.

The chain combines TRBV2 with TRBJ1-5; D not resolved. Trimming cost V 1 base and J 7 bases, with 11 bases left between them. The germline CDR1 and CDR2 sequences are SNHLY and FYNNEI. The CDR3 is made up of 14 amino acids. This chain's CDR3 is CASSEVGREQPQHF. The DNA for the CDR3 is TGTGCCAGCAGTGAAGTGGGTCGGGAGCAGCCCCAGCATTTT.

This clone was seen a handful of times. The genes are TRBV6-6 and TRBJ1-2, with D possibly being TRBD1 (5 bases). Germline CDR1 is MNHNY and CDR2 is SVGAGI (reference sequence). The CDR3 extends over 11 amino acids. The germline V and J ends were trimmed by 6 bases and 10 bases, with 12 bases remaining between them. CDR3 region: CASSQGVNYTF. DNA of the CDR3: TGTGCCAGCAGCCAAGGGGTCAACTACACCTTC.

The rearrangement uses TRBV28 and TRBJ2-1; TRBD2 agrees at 9 bases. After removal of 2 bases from V and 5 bases from J, the junction contained 10 bases not matched to a gene. Germline assignment: CDR1 MDHEN and CDR2 SYDVKM. The CDR3 sequence is 17 residues long. The CDR3 is CASSLAAGGAIHNEQFF. CDR3 coding DNA: TGTGCCAGCAGTTTAGCGGCGGGAGGGGCTATTCACAATGAGCAGTTCTTC.

This rearrangement joins TRBV7-9 to TRBJ2-7; D may be TRBD2 (6 bases). Germline CDR1 and CDR2: SEHNR and FQNEAQ (reference sequence). Trimming cost V 1 base and J 1 base, with 11 bases left between them. There are 15 residues in the CDR3. The CDR3 coding sequence is TGTGCCAGCAGCTTAGGTTGGAGGGGTTCCTACGAGCAGTACTTC. Its protein is CASSLGWRGSYEQYF.

This clone was observed once. The chain carries TRBV6-5 and TRBJ1-2; 8 bases match TRBD1. Germline assignment: CDR1 MNHEY and CDR2 SVGAGI. There are 13 residues in the CDR3. J was trimmed by 13 bases and V by 7 bases; bases with no gene match: 14. CDR3 loop: CASKLGTGEGGTF. The CDR3 DNA follows: TGTGCCAGCAAACTCGGGACAGGAGAGGGGGGCACCTTC.

This chain links TRBV14 with TRBJ2-7, with 9 bases fitting TRBD1. Germline-derived CDR1 and CDR2 are SGHDN and FVKESK. Trimming removed 3 bases from V and 0 bases from J; junction bases left unmatched: 6. The CDR3 contains 16 residues. Here the CDR3 DNA reads TGTGCCAGCAGCCATGACAGGGGGAGGTCCTCCTACGAGCAGTACTTC. Protein sequence: CASSHDRGRSSYEQYF.

The count of this clone is one. V usage is TRBV11-1 and J usage is TRBJ2-2, with 10 bases matching TRBD2. Trimming at V came to 3 bases and at J to 6 bases, leaving 4 bases not matched to a gene. Looked up from germline, CDR1 is SGHAT and CDR2 is FQDESV (reference sequence). The CDR3 is 15 amino acids. In DNA form, the CDR3 reads TGTGCCAGCAGCTTCGAAGCGGGAGGGTCCGGGGAGCTGTTTTTT. This gives the protein CASSFEAGGSGELFF.

This sequence joins TRBV5-1 and TRBJ1-1, with D possibly TRBD1 on 6 matching bases. The V and J ends lost 0 bases and 8 bases respectively, with 14 bases between them. Per the germline V gene, CDR1 is SGHRS and CDR2 is YFSETQ. This CDR3 is 14 amino acids long. CDR3 in amino acids: CASSLDAGAAEAFF. The CDR3 DNA follows: TGCGCCAGCAGCTTGGATGCGGGGGCGGCCGAAGCTTTCTTT.

V is TRBV12-5 and J is TRBJ2-1, with 13 bases matching TRBD2. The germline gives CDR1 LGHNT, CDR2 FRNRAP. The CDR3 extends over 20 amino acids. Unmatched junction bases numbered 15, after V lost 2 bases and J lost 5 bases. The CDR3 DNA is TGTGCTAGTGGTTTGCCGCCGGGACTAGCGGGAAGGGGAAAGGACAATGAGCAGTTCTTC. Its protein is CASGLPPGLAGRGKDNEQFF.

This chain connects TRBV6-1 to TRBJ2-5; 7 nucleotides line up with TRBD2. Germline CDR1 MNHNS, CDR2 SASEGT. The CDR3 runs to 17 residues. Trimming cost V 1 base and J 3 bases; bases outside gene matches: 11. The CDR3 loop reads CASSEVFVRGIKETQYF. As DNA, the CDR3 is TGTGCCAGCAGTGAAGTGTTCGTGCGGGGGATCAAAGAGACCCAGTACTTC.

The chain links TRBV12-3 or TRBV12-4 to TRBJ2-1; 8 bases are shared with TRBD2. V was clipped by 3 bases and J by 7 bases; unmatched bases: 2. This CDR3 has 13 residues. CDR3 DNA sequence: TGTGCCAGCAGTTTCGGGGGGGAAAATGAGCAGTTCTTC. Protein sequence: CASSFGGENEQFF.

J is TRBJ2-3 and V is TRBV29-1; D remains unclear. Germline-derived CDR1 and CDR2 are SQVTM and ANQGSEA. V dropped 3 bases and J dropped 3 bases, with 13 bases sitting between them. The CDR3 spans 14 residues. The CDR3 bases are TGCAGCGTTGACGCTGGAGATGGAACAGATACGCAGTATTTT. Residues: CSVDAGDGTDTQYF.

This clone was observed once. The V gene is TRBV2, the J gene TRBJ1-5; D is unclear. The CDR3 sequence is 12 residues long. With 7 bases removed from V and 6 bases from J, the gap between germline ends came to 10 bases. The germline V gene encodes CDR1 SNHLY and CDR2 FYNNEI. As DNA, the CDR3 is TGTGCCAGCACCGAAGGAGGTCAGCCCCAGCATTTT. Amino acids: CASTEGGQPQHF.

The CDR3 region is CASSVDMDQPQHF. The DNA of the CDR3 is TGTGCCAGCAGCGTGGACATGGATCAGCCCCAGCATTTT. This chain links TRBV9 with TRBJ1-5, with D perhaps TRBD1 (5 bases). The CDR3 covers 13 residues. In germline, CDR1 is SGDLS, CDR2 YYNGEE. V dropped 2 bases and J dropped 5 bases, with 8 bases sitting between them.

J is TRBJ1-2 and V is TRBV19; D gene uncertain. The CDR3 sequence is 12 residues long. Germline V CDR1 and CDR2: LNHDA, SQIVND (reference sequence). V was cut by 10 bases and J by 2 bases, with 11 bases left in between. CDR3 protein: CATLTENYGYTF. CDR3 bases: TGTGCCACTCTAACAGAGAACTATGGCTACACCTTC. The entire variable domain, with the rest obtained from reference TRBV19 and TRBJ1-2, is as follows: DGGITQSPKYLFRKEGQNVTLSCEQNLNHDAMYWYRQDPGQGLRLIYYSQIVNDFQKGDIAEGYSVSREKKESFPLTVTSAQKNPTAFYLCATLTENYGYTFGSGTRLTVV.

This clone came up once. This rearrangement joins TRBV27 to TRBJ2-2, with unresolved D. Trimming removed 4 bases at V and 6 bases at J, with 12 bases between. The germline V gene has CDR1 MNHEY and CDR2 SMNVEV (reference sequence). The CDR3 runs to 14 residues. The CDR3 DNA reads as TGTGCCAGCAGTTCCTCGACACCACCCGGGGAGCTGTTTTTT. Residues: CASSSSTPPGELFF.

This clone occurred once. V gene TRBV6-1 combines with J gene TRBJ1-2; D is uncertain. The CDR3 is 12 residues long. The V gene lost 3 bases and the J gene lost 4 bases, with 6 bases spanning the gap. CDR1 and CDR2 from the germline V gene are MNHNS and SASEGT. CDR3 amino acids: CASSDRFYGYTF. As DNA, the CDR3 is TGTGCCAGCAGTGACAGGTTCTATGGCTACACCTTC.

This clone appeared a single time. The chain uses TRBV28 and TRBJ2-5; 7 positions match TRBD1. Germline loops: CDR1 MDHEN, CDR2 SYDVKM. The V and J ends lost 5 bases and 5 bases, in that order; junction bases with no gene match: 8. This CDR3 region has 14 residues. The CDR3 DNA is TGTGCCAGCAGTCCCGGACAGGCCGGGGAGACCCAGTACTTC. This codes for CASSPGQAGETQYF.

CDR3 sequence reads: CASSSGITAGGLYQETQYF. The CDR3 region has the DNA TGCGCCAGCAGCTCTGGGATCACGGCGGGGGGACTGTACCAAGAGACCCAGTACTTC. The chain carries TRBV5-1 and TRBJ2-5, with 8 positions matching TRBD2. This CDR3 is built from 19 residues. The V segment lost 3 bases and the J segment 0 bases; nucleotides outside the gene matches: 16. The germline V gene has CDR1 SGHRS and CDR2 YFSETQ.

About this clone itself: At one boundary the junction diverges from the germline segment, which might be a read error. The genes are TRBV5-4 and TRBJ2-7; TRBD2 agrees at 11 bases. From germline, CDR1 is SGHNT and CDR2 YYREEE (reference sequence). There are 16 residues in the CDR3. CDR3 bases: TGTGCCAGCAGTTTGGGTGGACTAGCGGGCTTCTACGAGCAGTACTTC. It translates to CASSLGGLAGFYEQYF.

The rearrangement joins TRBV7-6 to TRBJ1-4, with no clear D. Germline CDR1 and CDR2: SGHVS and FNYEAQ. V was clipped by 5 bases and J by 1 base, with 11 bases between them. The CDR3 sequence is 15 residues long. The CDR3 here is CASSPGRGTNEKLFF. CDR3 DNA: TGTGCCAGCAGCCCAGGCCGGGGAACTAATGAAAAACTGTTTTTT.

The J gene is TRBJ2-7, the V gene TRBV28; D not certain. V was clipped by 4 bases and J by 2 bases, with 6 bases between them. The CDR3 consists of 12 residues. Germline V gives CDR1 MDHEN, CDR2 SYDVKM. The CDR3 DNA sequence: TGTGCCAGCAGTTCTCCGGCCTACGAGCAGTACTTC. It is translated as CASSSPAYEQYF. Full variable domain (remainder filled in from reference TRBV28 and TRBJ2-7): DVKVTQSSRYLVKRTGEKVFLECVQDMDHENMFWYRQDPGLGLRLIYFSYDVKMKEKGDIPEGYSVSREKKERFSLILESASTNQTSMYLCASSSPAYEQYFGPGTRLTVT.

This chain links TRBV12-3 or TRBV12-4 with TRBJ1-5; TRBD1 matches at 8 bases. Trimming removed 7 bases from V and 7 bases from J; junction bases left unmatched: 6. The CDR3 loop spans 13 amino acids. CDR3 sequence reads: CASTRGLGQPQHF. The CDR3 coding sequence is TGTGCCAGCACCAGGGGGCTAGGGCAGCCCCAGCATTTT.

V usage is TRBV11-2 and J usage is TRBJ2-7; D remains unclear. V dropped 4 bases and J dropped 3 bases, with 7 bases sitting between them. Germline CDR1 and CDR2: SGHAT and FQNNGV. The CDR3 spans 12 residues. For the CDR3, the DNA is TGTGCCAGCAGCTCCAACAGCTACGAGCAGTACTTC. It codes for CASSSNSYEQYF. Using reference TRBV11-2 and TRBJ2-7 for the parts outside the CDR3, the full variable domain is EAGVAQSPRYKIIEKRQSVAFWCNPISGHATLYWYQQILGQGPKLLIQFQNNGVVDDSQLPKDRFSAERLKGVDSTLKIQPAKLEDSAVYLCASSSNSYEQYFGPGTRLTVT.